Presented here are 6 T cell receptor beta chains from one specimen sequenced in a study of T cell responses to AZD1222 COVID-19 vaccine. Only in-frame clones appear in the TCRdb table, and some are missing; sequencing was by immunoSEQ multiplex PCR. Here the sample spans 110,000 or so clones, roughly 91% being singletons. The source was peripheral blood, collected 28 days after the second AZD1222 dose. The receptors derive from an adult who received the AZD1222 COVID-19 vaccine.

The chain has TRBV9 and TRBJ1-1; D possibly corresponds to TRBD1 (5 bases). Deletions cut 3 bases from V and 6 bases from J, with 15 bases between. The CDR3 runs to 14 residues. Germline loops: CDR1 SGDLS, CDR2 YYNGEE. Here the CDR3 reads CASSERPRDSEAFF. DNA for the CDR3: TGTGCCAGCAGCGAGAGACCCCGGGACTCTGAAGCTTTCTTT.

The rearrangement uses TRBV6-5 and TRBJ2-7; TRBD1 agrees at 8 bases. Trimming took 2 bases from V and 2 from J; bases not matched to a gene: 5. Germline V gene sequence: CDR1 MNHEY, CDR2 SVGAGI. The CDR3 is 15 residues long. Here the CDR3 reads CASSYGETGAYEQYF. DNA of the CDR3: TGTGCCAGCAGTTACGGAGAGACAGGGGCCTACGAGCAGTACTTC.

The rearrangement joins TRBV3-1 (or the pseudogene TRBV3-2) to TRBJ1-2; D is unresolved. Germline V gene sequence: CDR1 LGHDT, CDR2 YNNKEL (reference sequence). V was trimmed by 1 base and J by 10 bases, leaving 19 bases between them. The CDR3 sequence is 15 residues long. DNA of the CDR3: TGTGCCAGCAGCCAAGCGTCCGGGCCCCGGGAGAACTACACCTTC. It yields the protein CASSQASGPRENYTF.

This clone has only one observation. CDR3 residues: CASSRGPDTQYF. The CDR3 DNA sequence: TGTGCCAGCAGCCGAGGCCCAGATACGCAGTATTTT. The V call is TRBV14, the J call TRBJ2-3, with D hard to call. The CDR3 has 12 amino acids. Trimming removed 4 bases from V and 4 bases from J, with 6 bases in between. Germline loops: CDR1 SGHDN, CDR2 FVKESK.

The chain employs TRBV6-4 and TRBJ2-3; 9 bases fit TRBD2. The CDR3 has 16 amino acids. J lost 3 bases, V lost 3 bases, and 7 bases had no gene match. Germline loops: CDR1 MRHNA, CDR2 SNTAGT. For the CDR3, the DNA is TGTGCCAGCAGTGAACCGGAGCGGGAGGCAACAGATACGCAGTATTTT. This translates into CASSEPEREATDTQYF.

The rearrangement joins TRBV14 to TRBJ2-7; D remains ambiguous. The CDR3 runs 15 residues. CDR1 is SGHDN and CDR2 is FVKESK in the germline V gene. V lost 4 bases to trimming and J lost 3 bases, with 16 bases between them. DNA of the CDR3: TGTGCCAGCAGCCCAGGCAGGCAACCCGTCTACGAGCAGTACTTC. Its protein product is CASSPGRQPVYEQYF.